This T cell receptor (beta chain) was recorded in a study of T-cell memory formation after mild COVID-19. TCRdb passed the 5' RACE reads through MiXCR, listing each CDR3 protein once. Seen here are fewer than 400,000 distinct CDR3 sequences, roughly 13% observed once, and the top ten hold over 20%. This clonotype was seen many times. The V end was cut by 2 bases, the J end by 10 bases, with 13 bases between. Per germline, CDR1 SGHTA and CDR2 FQGNSA. The CDR3 spans 13 residues. This TCR was recovered from a man aged 18 to 35 who had mild COVID-19 (a few samples of this study predate the infection). Cell type and time point are not known. The chain is built from TRBV7-2 and TRBJ2-3, with D uncertain. The sequenced sample consisted of PBMCs or a T cell subset sorted from them (not recorded which). CDR3 loop: CASSLPEDRAQYF. The CDR3 DNA reads TGTGCCAGCAGCTTACCCGAAGATCGTGCGCAGTATTTT.